The 8 T cell receptor beta chains reported below all come from one sample, sequenced in a study of blood T cells in healthy people across ages. A J-beta primer mix and a sample-barcoded 5' primer were used in a second PCR of about 7 to 12 cycles. TCRdb re-analysed the 5' RACE reads in MiXCR, keeping a single row per CDR3 protein. This sample has about 1.4 million distinct CDR3 sequences, with 59% found just once. The sample taken for sequencing was blood. These TCRs come from a man younger than 35 in good health.

J is TRBJ2-5 and V is TRBV7-2; 7 bases agree with TRBD2. Trimming at V came to 4 bases and at J to 5 bases, leaving 7 bases not matched to a gene. Germline V gene lookup returns CDR1 SGHTA and CDR2 FQGNSA. This CDR3 is 14 amino acids long. CDR3 DNA sequence: TGTGCCAGCAGCTCACCGACTAGCCGGGAGACCCAGTACTTC. Translating gives CASSSPTSRETQYF.

V usage is TRBV6-2 or TRBV6-3 and J usage is TRBJ2-5, with D unclear. Germline lookup yields CDR1 MNHEY and CDR2 SVGEGT. This CDR3 has 12 residues. V was trimmed by 2 bases and J by 4 bases, leaving 5 bases between them. CDR3 bases: TGTGCCAGCAGTTACCGCGTAGAGACCCAGTACTTC. The encoded protein is CASSYRVETQYF.

The rearrangement uses TRBV6-2 or TRBV6-3 and TRBJ2-1, with 14 bases fitting TRBD2. The CDR3 consists of 15 residues. The J segment lost 15 bases and the V segment lost 6 bases, leaving 13 bases of the junction unmatched. Germline V lookup: CDR1 MNHEY, CDR2 SVGEGT. CDR3 in DNA: TGTGCCAGCAGCCCCGGGACTAGCGGGGGCTCGGGTCGGTTCTTC. This gives the protein CASSPGTSGGSGRFF.

This clonotype was counted between two and nine times. This rearrangement joins TRBV5-6 to TRBJ2-4; D gene uncertain. The end of the DNA is better explained by TRBJ2-7, so the J call may be wrong. Germline V gives CDR1 SGHDT, CDR2 YYEEEE. The CDR3 contains 15 residues. CDR3 protein: CASSRSPDTFYEQYF. The CDR3 nucleotides are TGTGCCAGCAGCCGTTCACCAGACACATTCTACGAGCAGTACTTC.

V gene TRBV20-1 combines with J gene TRBJ2-7; D might be TRBD2 (5 bases). The germline V and J ends were trimmed by 1 base and 6 bases, with 16 bases remaining between them. The germline CDR1 and CDR2 sequences are DFQATT and SNEGSKA (reference sequence). This CDR3 spans 14 amino acids. CDR3 DNA sequence: TGCAGTGCTAGAGGTCTAGCCGGAGAGGTCGAGCAGTACTTC. Its translation: CSARGLAGEVEQYF.

The V and J genes are TRBV4-2 and TRBJ2-7, with TRBD1 as a possible D gene (5 bases). Trimming pared 4 bases from V and 3 bases from J, leaving 16 bases between. The CDR3 is made up of 15 amino acids. The germline gives CDR1 LGHNA, CDR2 YNFKEQ. The CDR3 region is CASSLRGHQYYEQYF. The DNA of the CDR3 is TGTGCCAGCAGCCTTCGCGGACACCAATACTACGAGCAGTACTTC.

A few counts support this clonotype. V is TRBV29-1 and J is TRBJ1-2; 7 positions agree with TRBD1. V trimming: 6 bases; J trimming: 5 bases; junction bases outside the gene matches: 9. Germline values: CDR1 SQVTM, CDR2 ANQGSEA. This CDR3 has 13 amino acids. This CDR3 is CSVLDRVNYGYTF. CDR3 bases: TGCAGCGTGCTTGACAGGGTCAATTATGGCTACACCTTC. Combining the CDR3 with reference TRBV29-1 and TRBJ1-2 gives the whole variable domain SAVISQKPSRDICQRGTSLTIQCQVDSQVTMMFWYRQQPGQSLTLIATANQGSEATYESGFVIDKFPISRPNLTFSTLTVSNMSPEDSSIYLCSVLDRVNYGYTFGSGTRLTVV.

With respect to this clonotype: Germline is not matched at one junction end, which may reflect a read error. The J gene is TRBJ2-3, the V gene TRBV6-5; D tentatively fits TRBD1 or TRBD2 (6 bases each). Germline V gives CDR1 MNHEY, CDR2 SVGAGI. This CDR3 contains 16 residues. CDR3 DNA: TGTGCCAGCAGTCCCCTGACAGGAGGGAGCACAGATACGCGGTATTTT. It is translated as CASSPLTGGSTDTRYF.